The rows below give T cell receptor beta chains drawn from one sample of a study of OX40 agonist ivuxolimab in advanced cancers. Clones were read by immunoSEQ multiplex PCR, and TCRdb kept only the in-frame ones, dropping some. This sample has more than 50,000 clones; roughly 90% occur once, and the top ten carry around 2%. Sequencing was performed on CD4+ or CD8+ T cells sorted from blood, taken in a trial of the OX40 agonist ivuxolimab. The receptors stem from an adult with an advanced solid tumor such as melanoma, head and neck, liver or kidney cancer. Both conserved end residues are part of each CDR3. Fields, in order: clone size, CDR3 length, J gene, D gene, V gene, CDR3 DNA, CDR3 protein. The D gene is left open where the match is weak. Only some rows state a clone size, as once, few, many or a class for expanded clones.

clone size: .; CDR3 length: 19; J gene: TRBJ2-1; D gene: TRBD2; V gene: TRBV5-1; CDR3 DNA: TGCGCCAGCAGCTGGGGCGGTAGCGGGGGGATTAGCTCCTACAATGAGCAGTTCTTC; CDR3 protein: CASSWGGSGGISSYNEQFF
clone size: .; CDR3 length: 15; J gene: TRBJ2-1; D gene: TRBD2; V gene: TRBV9; CDR3 DNA: TGTGCCAGCAGCCGCACTAGCGGGGCGGACAATGAGCAGTTCTTC; CDR3 protein: CASSRTSGADNEQFF
clone size: .; CDR3 length: 13; J gene: TRBJ2-1; D gene: .; V gene: TRBV11-1; CDR3 DNA: TGTGCCAGCAGCTTGCGGGGGCTCGATGAGCAGTTCTTC; CDR3 protein: CASSLRGLDEQFF
clone size: .; CDR3 length: 11; J gene: TRBJ1-2; D gene: .; V gene: TRBV30; CDR3 DNA: TGTGCCTGGGCCGTGGGGGGAGGCTACACCTTC; CDR3 protein: CAWAVGGGYTF
clone size: .; CDR3 length: 18; J gene: TRBJ1-4; D gene: .; V gene: TRBV21-1; CDR3 DNA: TGTGCCAGCAGCAAAGATCCCCTCTTACAACTAACTAATGAAAAACTGTTTTTT; CDR3 protein: CASSKDPLLQLTNEKLFF
clone size: .; CDR3 length: 15; J gene: TRBJ1-2; D gene: TRBD1; V gene: TRBV6-4; CDR3 DNA: TGTGCCAGCAGTGAACCGGGACAGGGGGTTTATGGCTACACCTTC; CDR3 protein: CASSEPGQGVYGYTF
clone size: .; CDR3 length: 14; J gene: TRBJ1-6; D gene: .; V gene: TRBV7-2; CDR3 DNA: TGTGCCAGCACCCGCCCGGTCCGGGATTCACCCCTCCACTTT; CDR3 protein: CASTRPVRDSPLHF
clone size: .; CDR3 length: 13; J gene: TRBJ1-2; D gene: .; V gene: TRBV27; CDR3 DNA: TGTGCCAGCAGCCCGGTGGGAGTATATGGCTACACCTTC; CDR3 protein: CASSPVGVYGYTF
clone size: .; CDR3 length: 18; J gene: TRBJ2-1; D gene: .; V gene: TRBV14; CDR3 DNA: TGTGCCAGCAGCCCCAGGAGCTTCCGGGACACGGAAAACAATGAGCAGTTCTTC; CDR3 protein: CASSPRSFRDTENNEQFF
clone size: once; CDR3 length: 16; J gene: TRBJ1-5; D gene: .; V gene: TRBV15; CDR3 DNA: TGTGCCACCAGCAGAGATTCGGCAGGTAGCAATCAGCCCCAGCATTTT; CDR3 protein: CATSRDSAGSNQPQHF
clone size: once; CDR3 length: 16; J gene: TRBJ2-7; D gene: TRBD1; V gene: TRBV7-6; CDR3 DNA: TGTGCCAGCAGCTCCGGGACAGGGGGAGGATCTTTTGAGCAGTACTTC; CDR3 protein: CASSSGTGGGSFEQYF
clone size: .; CDR3 length: 12; J gene: TRBJ1-6; D gene: .; V gene: TRBV14; CDR3 DNA: TGTGCCAGCAGCCATGGGAATTCACCCCTCCACTTT; CDR3 protein: CASSHGNSPLHF
clone size: .; CDR3 length: 14; J gene: TRBJ1-1; D gene: .; V gene: TRBV28; CDR3 DNA: TGTGCCAGCAGTTCGGGGGGGAGGAACACTGAAGCTTTCTTT; CDR3 protein: CASSSGGRNTEAFF